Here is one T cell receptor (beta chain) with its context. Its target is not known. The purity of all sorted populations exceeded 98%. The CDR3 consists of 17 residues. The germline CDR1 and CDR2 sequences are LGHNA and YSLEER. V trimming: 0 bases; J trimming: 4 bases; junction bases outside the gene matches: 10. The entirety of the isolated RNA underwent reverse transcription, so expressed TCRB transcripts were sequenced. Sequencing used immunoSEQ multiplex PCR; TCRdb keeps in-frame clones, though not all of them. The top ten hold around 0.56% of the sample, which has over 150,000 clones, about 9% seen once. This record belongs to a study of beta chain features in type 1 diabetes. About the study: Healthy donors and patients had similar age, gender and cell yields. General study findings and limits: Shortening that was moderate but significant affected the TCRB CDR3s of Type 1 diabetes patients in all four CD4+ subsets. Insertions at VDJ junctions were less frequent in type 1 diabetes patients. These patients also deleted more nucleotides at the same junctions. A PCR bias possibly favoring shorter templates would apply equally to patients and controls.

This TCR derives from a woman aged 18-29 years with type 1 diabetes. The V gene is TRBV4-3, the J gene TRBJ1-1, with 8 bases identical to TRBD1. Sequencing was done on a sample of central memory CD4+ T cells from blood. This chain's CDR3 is CASSQDPRGQGSTEAFF. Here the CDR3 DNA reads TGCGCCAGCAGCCAAGATCCCCGCGGACAGGGCTCCACTGAAGCTTTCTTT.